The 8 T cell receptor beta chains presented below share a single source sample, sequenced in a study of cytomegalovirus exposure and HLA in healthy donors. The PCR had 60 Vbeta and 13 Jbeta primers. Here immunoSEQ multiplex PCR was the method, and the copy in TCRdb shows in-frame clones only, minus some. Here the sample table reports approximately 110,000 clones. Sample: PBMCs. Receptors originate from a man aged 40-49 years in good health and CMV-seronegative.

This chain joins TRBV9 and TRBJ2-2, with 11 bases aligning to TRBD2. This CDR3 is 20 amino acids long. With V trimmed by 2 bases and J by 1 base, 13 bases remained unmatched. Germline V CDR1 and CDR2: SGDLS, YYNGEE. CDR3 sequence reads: CASSVGLAGVPARNTGELFF. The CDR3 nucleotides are TGTGCCAGCAGCGTTGGACTAGCGGGCGTGCCGGCGCGGAACACCGGGGAGCTGTTTTTT.

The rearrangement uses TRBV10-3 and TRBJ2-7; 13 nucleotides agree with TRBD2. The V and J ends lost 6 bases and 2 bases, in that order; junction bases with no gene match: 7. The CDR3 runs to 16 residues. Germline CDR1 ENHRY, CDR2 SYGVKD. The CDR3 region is CAIRTGTSGKPYEQYF. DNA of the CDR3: TGTGCCATCAGAACCGGGACTAGCGGGAAACCCTACGAGCAGTACTTC.

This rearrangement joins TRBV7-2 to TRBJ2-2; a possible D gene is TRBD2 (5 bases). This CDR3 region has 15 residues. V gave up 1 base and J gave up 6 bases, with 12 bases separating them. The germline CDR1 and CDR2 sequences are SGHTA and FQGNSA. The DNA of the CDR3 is TGTGCCAGCAGCTTAGTTGTGGGAGTAGCCGGGGAGCTGTTTTTT. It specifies CASSLVVGVAGELFF. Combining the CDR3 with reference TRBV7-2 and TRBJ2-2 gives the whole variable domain GAGVSQSPSNKVTEKGKDVELRCDPISGHTALYWYRQSLGQGLEFLIYFQGNSAPDKSGLPSDRFSAERTGGSVSTLTIQRTQQEDSAVYLCASSLVVGVAGELFFGEGSRLTVL.

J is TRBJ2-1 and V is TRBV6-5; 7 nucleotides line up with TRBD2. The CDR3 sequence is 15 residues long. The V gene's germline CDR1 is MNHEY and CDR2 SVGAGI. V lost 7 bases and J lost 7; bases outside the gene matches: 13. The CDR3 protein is CASTRGTTMTNEQFF. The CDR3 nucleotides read TGTGCCAGCACCCGAGGGACTACCATGACAAATGAGCAGTTCTTC.

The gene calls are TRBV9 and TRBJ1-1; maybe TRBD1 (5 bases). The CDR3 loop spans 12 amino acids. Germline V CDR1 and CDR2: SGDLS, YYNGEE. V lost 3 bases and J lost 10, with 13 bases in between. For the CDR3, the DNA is TGTGCCAGCAGCGCCGGGGGGGGAGGAGCTTTCTTT. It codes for CASSAGGGGAFF.

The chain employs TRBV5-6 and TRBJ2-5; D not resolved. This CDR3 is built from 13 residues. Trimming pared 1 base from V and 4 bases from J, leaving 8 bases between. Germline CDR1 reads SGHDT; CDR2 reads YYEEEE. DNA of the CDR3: TGTGCCAGCAGCTTGCTTGTGCGAGAGACCCAGTACTTC. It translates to CASSLLVRETQYF.

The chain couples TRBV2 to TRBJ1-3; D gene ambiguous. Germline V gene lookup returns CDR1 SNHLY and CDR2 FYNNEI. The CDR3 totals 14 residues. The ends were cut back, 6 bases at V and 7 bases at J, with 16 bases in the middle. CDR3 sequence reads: CASSRGTFGNTIYF. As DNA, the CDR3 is TGTGCCAGCAGCCGGGGTACGTTCGGGAACACCATATATTTT.

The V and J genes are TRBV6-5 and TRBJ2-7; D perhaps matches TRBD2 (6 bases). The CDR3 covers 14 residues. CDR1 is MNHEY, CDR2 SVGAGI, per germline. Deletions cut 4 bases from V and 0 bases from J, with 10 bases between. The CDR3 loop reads CASSSFGGSYEQYF. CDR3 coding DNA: TGTGCCAGCAGTTCCTTCGGGGGCTCCTACGAGCAGTACTTC.